This T cell receptor beta chain was sequenced during a study of cytomegalovirus exposure and HLA in healthy donors. The CDR3 length is 10 residues. Germline V gene data show CDR1 as DFQATT and CDR2 as SNEGSKA (reference sequence). The V end was cut by 3 bases, the J end by 5 bases, with 4 bases between. PCR employed 60 Vbeta and 13 Jbeta primers. TCRdb's table, derived via immunoSEQ multiplex PCR, lists solely in-frame clones and lacks some. Here the sample spans about 99,000 clones, around 77% being singletons. The sequencing input was PBMCs. This clonotype was sampled from a man aged 35 to 55 in good health and CMV-seronegative. This rearrangement joins TRBV20-1 to TRBJ2-5; D is unclear. The CDR3 region has the DNA TGCAGTGCTAGGGAGGAGACCCAGTACTTC. It yields the protein CSAREETQYF.